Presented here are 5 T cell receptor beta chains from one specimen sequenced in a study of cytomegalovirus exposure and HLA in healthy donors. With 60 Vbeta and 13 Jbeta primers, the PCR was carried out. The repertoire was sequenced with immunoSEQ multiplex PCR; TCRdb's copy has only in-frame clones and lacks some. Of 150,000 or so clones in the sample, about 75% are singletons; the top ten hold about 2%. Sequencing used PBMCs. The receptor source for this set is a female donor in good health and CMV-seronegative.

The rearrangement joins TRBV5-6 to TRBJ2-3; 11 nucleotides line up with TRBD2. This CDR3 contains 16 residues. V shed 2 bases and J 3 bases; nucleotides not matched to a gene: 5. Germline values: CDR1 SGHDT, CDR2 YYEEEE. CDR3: CASSFIAGGLTDTQYF. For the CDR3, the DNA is TGTGCCAGCAGCTTCATAGCGGGGGGGCTTACAGATACGCAGTATTTT.

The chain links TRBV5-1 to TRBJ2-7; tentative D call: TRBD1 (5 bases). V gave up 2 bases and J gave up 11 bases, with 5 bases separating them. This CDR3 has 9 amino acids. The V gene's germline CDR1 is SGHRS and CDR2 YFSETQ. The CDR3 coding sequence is TGCGCCAGCAGCTTCAGGGAGTACTTC. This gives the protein CASSFREYF.

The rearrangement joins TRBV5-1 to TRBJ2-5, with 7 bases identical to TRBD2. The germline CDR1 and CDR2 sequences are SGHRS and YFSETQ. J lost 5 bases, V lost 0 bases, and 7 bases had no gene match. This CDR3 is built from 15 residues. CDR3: CASSLGPLGGETQYF. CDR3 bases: TGCGCCAGCAGCTTGGGACCACTGGGGGGGGAGACCCAGTACTTC. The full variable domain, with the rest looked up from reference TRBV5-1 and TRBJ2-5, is KAGVTQTPRYLIKTRGQQVTLSCSPISGHRSVSWYQQTPGQGLQFLFEYFSETQRNKGNFPGRFSGRQFSNSRSEMNVSTLELGDSALYLCASSLGPLGGETQYFGPGTRLLVL.

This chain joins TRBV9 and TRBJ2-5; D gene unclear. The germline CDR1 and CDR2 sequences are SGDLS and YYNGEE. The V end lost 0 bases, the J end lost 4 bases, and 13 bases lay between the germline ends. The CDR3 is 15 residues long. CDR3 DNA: TGTGCCAGCAGCGTAGCATTGGGCAGGTCAGAGACCCAGTACTTC. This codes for CASSVALGRSETQYF.

The CDR3 sequence: CASSSRTNGNTIYF. As DNA, the CDR3 is TGTGCCAGCAGCTCTAGGACAAATGGAAACACCATATATTTT. The V gene is TRBV5-4, the J gene TRBJ1-3, with D possibly matching TRBD1 (5 bases). The CDR3 extends over 14 amino acids. Per the germline V gene, CDR1 is SGHNT and CDR2 is YYREEE (reference sequence). V lost 3 bases and J lost 3, with 10 bases in between. The whole variable domain, remainder taken from reference TRBV5-4 and TRBJ1-3, is ETGVTQSPTHLIKTRGQQVTLRCSSQSGHNTVSWYQQALGQGPQFIFQYYREEENGRGNFPPRFSGLQFPNYSSELNVNALELDDSALYLCASSSRTNGNTIYFGEGSWLTVV.